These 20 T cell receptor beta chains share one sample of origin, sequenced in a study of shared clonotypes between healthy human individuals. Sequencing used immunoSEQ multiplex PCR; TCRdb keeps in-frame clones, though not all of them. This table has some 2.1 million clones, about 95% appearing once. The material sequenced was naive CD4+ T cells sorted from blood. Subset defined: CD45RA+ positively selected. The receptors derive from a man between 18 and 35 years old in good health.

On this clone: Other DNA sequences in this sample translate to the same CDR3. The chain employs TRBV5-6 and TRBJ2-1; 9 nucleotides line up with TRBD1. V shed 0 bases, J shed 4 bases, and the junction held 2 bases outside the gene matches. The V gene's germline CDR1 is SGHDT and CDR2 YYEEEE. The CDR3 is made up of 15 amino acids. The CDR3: CASSLAGQGYNEQFF. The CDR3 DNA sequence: TGTGCCAGCAGCTTGGCGGGACAGGGTTACAATGAGCAGTTCTTC. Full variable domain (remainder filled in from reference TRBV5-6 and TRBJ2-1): DAGVTQSPTHLIKTRGQQVTLRCSPKSGHDTVSWYQQALGQGPQFIFQYYEEEERQRGNFPDRFSGHQFPNYSSELNVNALLLGDSALYLCASSLAGQGYNEQFFGPGTRLTVL.

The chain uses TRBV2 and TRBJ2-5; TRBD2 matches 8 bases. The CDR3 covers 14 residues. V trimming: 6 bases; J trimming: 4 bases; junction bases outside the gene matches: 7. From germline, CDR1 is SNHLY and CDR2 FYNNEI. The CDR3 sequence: CASRGLAYTETQYF. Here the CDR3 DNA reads TGTGCCAGCAGAGGACTAGCTTATACAGAGACCCAGTACTTC.

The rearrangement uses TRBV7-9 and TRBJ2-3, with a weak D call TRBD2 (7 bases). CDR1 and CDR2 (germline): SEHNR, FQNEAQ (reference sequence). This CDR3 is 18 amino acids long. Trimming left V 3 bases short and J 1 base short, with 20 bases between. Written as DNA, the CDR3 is TGTGCCAGCAGCTTCTTTGTCGGGGGCGGGAGTCGCACAGATACGCAGTATTTT. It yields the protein CASSFFVGGGSRTDTQYF.

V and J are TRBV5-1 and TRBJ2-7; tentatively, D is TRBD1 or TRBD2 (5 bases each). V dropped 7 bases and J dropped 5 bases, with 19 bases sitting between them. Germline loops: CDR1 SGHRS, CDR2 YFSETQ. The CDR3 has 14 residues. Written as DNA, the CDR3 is TGCGCCAGCCACGACCGGGGCCGCGGAAACGAGCAGTACTTC. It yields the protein CASHDRGRGNEQYF.

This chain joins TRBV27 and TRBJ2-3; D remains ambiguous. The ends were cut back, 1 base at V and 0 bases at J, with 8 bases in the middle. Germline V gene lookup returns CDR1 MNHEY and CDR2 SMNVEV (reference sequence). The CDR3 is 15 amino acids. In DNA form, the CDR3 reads TGTGCCAGCAGTTTATTTGTGCAGAGCACAGATACGCAGTATTTT. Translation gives CASSLFVQSTDTQYF.

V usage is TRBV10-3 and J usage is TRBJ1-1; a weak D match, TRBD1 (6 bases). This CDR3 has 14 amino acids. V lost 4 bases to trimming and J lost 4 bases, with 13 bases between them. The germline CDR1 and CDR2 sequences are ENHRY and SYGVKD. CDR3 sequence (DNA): TGTGCCATCAGTGTAGGGGGTCCAATCACTGAAGCTTTCTTT. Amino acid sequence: CAISVGGPITEAFF.

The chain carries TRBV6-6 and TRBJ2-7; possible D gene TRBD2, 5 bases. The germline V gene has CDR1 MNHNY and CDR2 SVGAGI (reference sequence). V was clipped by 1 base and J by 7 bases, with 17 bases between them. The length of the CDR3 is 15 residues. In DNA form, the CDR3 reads TGTGCCAGCAGTTACTTAGAGGGAACTGCTAGGGAGCAGTACTTC. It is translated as CASSYLEGTAREQYF.

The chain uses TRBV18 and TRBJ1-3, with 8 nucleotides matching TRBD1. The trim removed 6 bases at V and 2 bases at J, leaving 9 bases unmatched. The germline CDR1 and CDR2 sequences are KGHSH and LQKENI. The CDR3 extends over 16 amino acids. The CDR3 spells CASSRTGYDAGNTIYF. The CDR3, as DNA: TGTGCCAGCTCTCGGACAGGGTATGATGCTGGAAACACCATATATTTT.

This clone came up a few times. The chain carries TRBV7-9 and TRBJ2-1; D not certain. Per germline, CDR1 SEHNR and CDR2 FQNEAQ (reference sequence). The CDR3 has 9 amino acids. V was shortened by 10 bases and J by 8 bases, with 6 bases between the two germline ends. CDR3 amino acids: CATPDEQFF. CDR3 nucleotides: TGTGCCACCCCCGATGAGCAGTTCTTC. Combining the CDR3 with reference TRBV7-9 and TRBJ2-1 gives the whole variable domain DTGVSQNPRHKITKRGQNVTFRCDPISEHNRLYWYRQTLGQGPEFLTYFQNEAQLEKSRLLSDRFSAERPKGSFSTLEIQRTEQGDSAMYLCATPDEQFFGPGTRLTVL.

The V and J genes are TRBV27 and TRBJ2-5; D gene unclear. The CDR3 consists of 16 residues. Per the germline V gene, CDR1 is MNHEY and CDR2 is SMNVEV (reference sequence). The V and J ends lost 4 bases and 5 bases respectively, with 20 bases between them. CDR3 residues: CASSSLYSSGRETQYF. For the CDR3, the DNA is TGTGCCAGCAGTTCCCTTTATAGCTCAGGCCGGGAGACCCAGTACTTC.

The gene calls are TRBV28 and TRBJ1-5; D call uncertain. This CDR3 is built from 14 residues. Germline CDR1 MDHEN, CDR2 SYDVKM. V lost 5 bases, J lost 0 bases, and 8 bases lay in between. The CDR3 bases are TGTGCCAGCAGTCCACAGCATAGCAATCAGCCCCAGCATTTT. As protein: CASSPQHSNQPQHF.

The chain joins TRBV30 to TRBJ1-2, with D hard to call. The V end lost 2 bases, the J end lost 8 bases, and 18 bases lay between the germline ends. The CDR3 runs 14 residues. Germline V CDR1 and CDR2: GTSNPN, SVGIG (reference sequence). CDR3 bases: TGTGCCTGGAGTAAACCTTCCCCCCGGCGGGGCTACACCTTC. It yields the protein CAWSKPSPRRGYTF.

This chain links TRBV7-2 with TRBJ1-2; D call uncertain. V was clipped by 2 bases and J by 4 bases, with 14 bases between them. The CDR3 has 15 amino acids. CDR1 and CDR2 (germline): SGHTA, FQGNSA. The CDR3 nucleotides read TGTGCCAGCAGCTTATCAAGGGATCAGGTCTATGGCTACACCTTC. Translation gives CASSLSRDQVYGYTF.

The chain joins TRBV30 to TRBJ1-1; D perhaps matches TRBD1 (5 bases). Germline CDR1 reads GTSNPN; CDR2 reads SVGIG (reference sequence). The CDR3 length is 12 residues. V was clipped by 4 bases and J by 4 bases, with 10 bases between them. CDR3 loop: CAWMRGSTEAFF. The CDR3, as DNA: TGTGCCTGGATGCGGGGGTCCACTGAAGCTTTCTTT.

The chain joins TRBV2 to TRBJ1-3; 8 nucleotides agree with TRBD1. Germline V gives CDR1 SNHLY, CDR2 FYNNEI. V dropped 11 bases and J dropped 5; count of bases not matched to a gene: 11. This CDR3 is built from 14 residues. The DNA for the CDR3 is TGTGCCCCCCAGGGGGCGGCAGTTCGAAACACCATATATTTT. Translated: CAPQGAAVRNTIYF.

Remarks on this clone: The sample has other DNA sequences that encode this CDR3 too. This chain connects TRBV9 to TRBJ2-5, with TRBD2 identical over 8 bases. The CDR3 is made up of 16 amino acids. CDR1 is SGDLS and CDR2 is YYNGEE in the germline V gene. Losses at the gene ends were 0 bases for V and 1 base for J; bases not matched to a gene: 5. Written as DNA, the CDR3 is TGTGCCAGCAGCGTAGCTACCAGCGGGGGCCAAGAGACCCAGTACTTC. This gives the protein CASSVATSGGQETQYF.

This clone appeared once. The CDR3 nucleotides read TGCAGCGCCCGGGACAGTCTTAACTATGGCTACACCTTC. This encodes CSARDSLNYGYTF. J is TRBJ1-2 and V is TRBV29-1; the match to TRBD1 covers 7 bases. This CDR3 contains 13 residues. With 7 bases clipped from V and 1 base from J, the junction kept 6 bases outside the gene matches. Germline CDR1 and CDR2: SQVTM and ANQGSEA.

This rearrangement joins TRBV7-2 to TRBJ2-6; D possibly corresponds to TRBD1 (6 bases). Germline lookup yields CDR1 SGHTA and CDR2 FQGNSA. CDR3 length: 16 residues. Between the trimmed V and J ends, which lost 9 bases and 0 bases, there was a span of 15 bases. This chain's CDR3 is CASVTGPHSGANVLTF. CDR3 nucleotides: TGTGCCAGTGTCACAGGGCCACACTCTGGGGCCAACGTCCTGACTTTC. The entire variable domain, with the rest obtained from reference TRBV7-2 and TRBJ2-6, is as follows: GAGVSQSPSNKVTEKGKDVELRCDPISGHTALYWYRQSLGQGLEFLIYFQGNSAPDKSGLPSDRFSAERTGGSVSTLTIQRTQQEDSAVYLCASVTGPHSGANVLTFGAGSRLTVL.

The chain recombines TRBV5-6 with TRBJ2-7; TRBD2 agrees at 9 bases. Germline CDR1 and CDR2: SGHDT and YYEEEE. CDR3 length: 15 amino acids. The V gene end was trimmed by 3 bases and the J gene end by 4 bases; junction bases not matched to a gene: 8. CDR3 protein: CASSSGTGLAYEQYF. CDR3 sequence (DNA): TGTGCCAGCAGCTCAGGCACGGGACTAGCTTACGAGCAGTACTTC.

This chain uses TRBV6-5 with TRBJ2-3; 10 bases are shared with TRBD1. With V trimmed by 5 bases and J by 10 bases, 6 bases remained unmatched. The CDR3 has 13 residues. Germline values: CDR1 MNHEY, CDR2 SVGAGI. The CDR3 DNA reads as TGTGCCAGCAGTCTCACGACAGGGGGCCCGCAGTATTTT. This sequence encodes CASSLTTGGPQYF.